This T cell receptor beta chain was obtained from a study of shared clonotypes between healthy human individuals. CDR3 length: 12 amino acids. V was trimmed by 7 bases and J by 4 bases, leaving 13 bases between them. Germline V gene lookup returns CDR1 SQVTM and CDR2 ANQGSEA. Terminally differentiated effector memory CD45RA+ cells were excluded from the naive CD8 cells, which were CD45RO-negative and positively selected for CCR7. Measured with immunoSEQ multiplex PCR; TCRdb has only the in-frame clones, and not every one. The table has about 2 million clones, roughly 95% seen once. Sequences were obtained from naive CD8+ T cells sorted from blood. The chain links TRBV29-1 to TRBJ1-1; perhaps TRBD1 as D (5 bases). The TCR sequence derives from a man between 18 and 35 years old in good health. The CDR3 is CSAVGAATEAFF. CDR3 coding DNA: TGCAGCGCCGTAGGGGCGGCCACTGAAGCTTTCTTT.